The clone carrying this TCR beta chain was counted at least ten times. This sample is part of a study of neurological immune-mediated disorders. TCRdb reanalysed the 5' RACE reads using MiXCR and keeps one entry per CDR3 protein. The data show about 80,000 distinct CDR3 sequences, nearly 6% seen once. Time point in this sample: longitudinal time-point 2. The CDR3 has 14 amino acids. With 5 bases removed from V and 3 bases from J, the gap between germline ends came to 14 bases. Germline CDR1 is SGHRS and CDR2 is YFSETQ. The sequence was obtained from a woman aged 55-70 years with multiple sclerosis. V and J are TRBV5-1 and TRBJ1-1; D not certain. Material: PBMCs. The CDR3 spells CASRSQLVDTEAFF. CDR3 nucleotides: TGCGCCAGCAGGTCACAGTTGGTTGACACTGAAGCTTTCTTT.